The TCR beta chain described here comes from a study of T cell changes during pregnancy in multiple sclerosis (dated by TCRdb to the late 2010s). Some background on the complete study: The study examined how the T cell repertoire changed over the course of pregnancy in women with multiple sclerosis.

For this clone: The specificity of this receptor is unknown. Per-nucleotide qualities are absent, and no much larger clonotype sits a single base away.

Library method: the immunoSEQ multiplex PCR assay. As stored in TCRdb, this immuneACCESS dataset retains in-frame rearrangements with V and J assigned. A fraction of the clones does not appear; measured against another copy, unresolved V genes explain less than half of the discrepancy, and the remainder lacks a known reason. This sample comprises roughly 55,000 clones, over 80% of them detected only once. Less than 0.2% of the sample is held by the ten biggest clonotypes. Germline trimming amounts to 5 bases on V and 7 bases on J, with 12 as the count of junction bases outside the gene matches. According to the germline V gene, CDR1 reads SGHVS and CDR2 reads FQNEAQ. The CDR3 has 15 amino acids, counting the end cysteine and phenylalanine. Here the CDR3 DNA is all that survives: 45 bases in frame from base 1.

The sample here was CD4+ T cells from peripheral blood mononuclear cells, taken after pregnancy. The chain uses TRBV7-8 and TRBJ1-1, with 8 middle bases fitting TRBD1. The clonotype originates from a female donor in good health, enrolled as a control in a pregnancy study. The CDR3 here reads CASSPSRDRRGEAFF. The DNA sequence is TGTGCCAGCAGCCCAAGCCGGGACAGGAGGGGTGAAGCTTTCTTT.